The present T cell receptor beta chain was sequenced within a study of blood T cell repertoires in COVID-19 (dated by TCRdb to 2020 to 2022). Notes on the research overall: Samples covering the acute and convalescent phases of COVID-19 were provided by collaborators in the United States, Italy and Spain. The prospective study material was composed of cDNA or gDNA derived from T cells, B-cell-depleted T cells, or PBMCs. Deeply sampled blood TCRbeta repertoires from subjects exposed to, actively infected with, or recovered from COVID-19 were included in the dataset. The repertoires were made available in a free public database intended to serve as a resource for research on the immune response to SARS-CoV-2. The samples were drawn from two sources: the first 160 participants of the ongoing ImmuneRACE study, and 950 to 1,500 subjects contributed by 6 global collaborators. Nearly every sample came with metadata listing a de-identified subject ID, COVID-19 status, age in years and sex. Where HLA class I and class II types were available, the types were taken from metadata supplied by the sample provider, not from assay-based typing.

The CDR3 has 15 amino acids, counting the end cysteine and phenylalanine. The retained sequence is limited to the CDR3, 45 bases, with the frame set at the first base. The CDR1 and CDR2 encoded by the germline V gene are MRHNA and SNTAGT. V ends up 4 bases short and J 2 bases short, with an unmatched junction base count of 1. In Seattle, one collaborating source enrolled patients while the infection was active and tracked those patients longitudinally over the course of disease. Collaborating institutions collected whole blood in K2EDTA tubes following their own protocols. Collaborator samples were shipped for TCRbeta analysis as frozen whole blood, isolated PBMCs, or DNA extracted from either sample type. A word on this clone: Its specific antigen is unknown. Within one base of it there is no much larger clone, and no base qualities were kept.

Results and caveats for the whole study, not just this receptor: How much clinical and demographic metadata was included differed by source and by participant, and the metadata was provided uncurated.

TCRbeta CDR3 regions were amplified from genomic DNA using the immunoSEQ Assay, a bias-controlled multiplex PCR. Regarding the original processing steps: Within the assay, amplification of reference gene primers was used to estimate how many nucleated cells each sample contained. To quantify the absolute abundance of each unique TCRbeta CDR3 rearrangement, sequence reads were collapsed and filtered. For each sample, productive Simpson clonality was calculated by taking the square root of Simpson's diversity index across productive rearrangements. The immuneACCESS repertoire file appears here via TCRdb, limited to in-frame rearrangements. These files lack a portion of the clones; in checked studies, under half of the deficit traces to unresolved V genes, and the cause of the others is not known. V, J and clone size are those of that table, while D and trimming were read from the DNA. Here the sample has under 95,000 clones; about 82% occur a single time. The ten most abundant clones make up more than 9.5% of the sample.

Sequencing was done on a sample of peripheral blood. The chain employs TRBV6-4 and TRBJ2-6; 8 bases in the junction line up with TRBD1. The source of this sequence is a man aged 50-59 years with COVID-19, enrolled during active disease. The DNA sequence follows: TGTGCCAGCAGTGCAGGGGGCGCTGGGGCCAACGTCCTGACTTTC. This yields the protein CASSAGGAGANVLTF.